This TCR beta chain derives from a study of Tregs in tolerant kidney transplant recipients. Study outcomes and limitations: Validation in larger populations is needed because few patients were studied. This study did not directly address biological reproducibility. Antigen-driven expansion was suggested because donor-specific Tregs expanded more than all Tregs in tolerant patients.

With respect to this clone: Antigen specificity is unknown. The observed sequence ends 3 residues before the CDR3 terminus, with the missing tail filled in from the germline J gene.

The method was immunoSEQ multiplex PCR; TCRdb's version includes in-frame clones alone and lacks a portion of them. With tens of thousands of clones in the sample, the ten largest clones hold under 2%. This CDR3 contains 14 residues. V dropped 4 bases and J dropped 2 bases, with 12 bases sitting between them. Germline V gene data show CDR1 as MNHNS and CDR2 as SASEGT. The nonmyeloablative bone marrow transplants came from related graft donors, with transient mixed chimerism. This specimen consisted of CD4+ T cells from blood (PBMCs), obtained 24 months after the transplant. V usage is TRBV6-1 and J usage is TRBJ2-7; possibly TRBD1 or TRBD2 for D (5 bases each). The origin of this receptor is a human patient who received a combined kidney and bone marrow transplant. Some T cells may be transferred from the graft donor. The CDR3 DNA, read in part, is TGTGCCAGCAGTGGAGGGGCCAGGACCTACGAG. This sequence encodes CASSGGARTYE. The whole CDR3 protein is CASSGGARTYEQYF.